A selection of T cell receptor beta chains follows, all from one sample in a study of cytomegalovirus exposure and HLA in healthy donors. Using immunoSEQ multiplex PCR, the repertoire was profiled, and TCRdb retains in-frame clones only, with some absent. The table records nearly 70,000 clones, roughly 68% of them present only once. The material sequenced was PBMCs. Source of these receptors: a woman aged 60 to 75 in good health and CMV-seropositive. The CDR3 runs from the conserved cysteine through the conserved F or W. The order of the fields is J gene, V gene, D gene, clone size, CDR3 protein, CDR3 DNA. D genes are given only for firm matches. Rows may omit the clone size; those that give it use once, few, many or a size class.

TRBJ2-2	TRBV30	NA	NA	CAWSVNYWELFF	TGTGCCTGGAGTGTAAACTATTGGGAGCTGTTTTTT
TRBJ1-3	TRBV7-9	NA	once	CASSSTDSGNTIYF	TGTGCCAGCAGCTCAACGGACAGCGGAAACACCATATATTTT
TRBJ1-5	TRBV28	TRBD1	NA	CASSLQGENQPQHF	TGTGCCAGCAGTCTACAGGGGGAGAATCAGCCCCAGCATTTT
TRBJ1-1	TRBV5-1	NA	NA	CASSLGLEGTEAFF	TGCGCCAGCAGCTTGGGGTTGGAGGGCACTGAAGCTTTCTTT
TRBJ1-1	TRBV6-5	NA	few	CASARGTEAFF	TGTGCCAGCGCTAGGGGAACTGAAGCTTTCTTT
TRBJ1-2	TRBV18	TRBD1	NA	CASSPRQGTYTF	TGTGCCAGCTCACCAAGACAGGGAACCTACACCTTC
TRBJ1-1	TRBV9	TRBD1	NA	CASSVLGQSTEAFF	TGTGCCAGCAGCGTATTGGGACAGTCTACTGAAGCTTTCTTT
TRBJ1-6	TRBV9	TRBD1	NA	CASSVAGGAGNNSPLHF	TGTGCCAGCAGCGTAGCAGGGGGCGCGGGTAATAATTCACCCCTCCACTTT
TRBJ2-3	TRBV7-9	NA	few	CASSFGPDTQYF	TGTGCCAGCAGCTTTGGGCCAGATACGCAGTATTTT
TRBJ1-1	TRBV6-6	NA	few	CASSVTGGTEAFF	TGTGCCAGCAGTGTCACCGGGGGGACTGAAGCTTTCTTT
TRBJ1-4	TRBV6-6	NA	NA	CASSHPTTNEKLFF	TGTGCCAGCAGCCACCCTACAACTAATGAAAAACTGTTTTTT
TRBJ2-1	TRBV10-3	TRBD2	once	CAISSGLAGGLNEQFF	TGTGCCATCAGCTCGGGACTAGCGGGAGGGTTGAATGAGCAGTTCTTC
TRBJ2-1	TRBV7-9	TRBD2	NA	CASSLAGVNNEQFF	TGTGCCAGCAGCCTAGCGGGAGTCAACAATGAGCAGTTCTTC
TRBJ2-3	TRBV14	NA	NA	CASSPFRDTQYF	TGTGCCAGCAGCCCCTTCAGGGATACGCAGTATTTT
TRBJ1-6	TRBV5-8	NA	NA	CASSSRLIGSGSPLHF	TGTGCCAGCAGCTCCAGACTGATAGGTTCTGGCTCACCCCTCCACTTT
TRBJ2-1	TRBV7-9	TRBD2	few	CASSYTLAGGLLNEQFF	TGTGCCAGCAGCTACACGCTAGCGGGAGGTTTACTTAATGAGCAGTTCTTC
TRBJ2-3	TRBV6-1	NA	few	CASSFPSRTDTQYF	TGTGCCAGCAGCTTCCCTTCGCGGACAGATACGCAGTATTTT
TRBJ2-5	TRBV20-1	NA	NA	CSAPQGETQYF	TGCAGTGCGCCCCAGGGGGAGACCCAGTACTTC
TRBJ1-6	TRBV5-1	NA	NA	CASRWVGERSPLHF	TGCGCCAGCAGGTGGGTCGGGGAGCGCTCACCCCTCCACTTT
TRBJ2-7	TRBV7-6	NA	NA	CASSPVVPLYVCEQYF	TGTGCCAGCAGCCCGGTAGTTCCCCTCTATGTTTGCGAGCAGTACTTC
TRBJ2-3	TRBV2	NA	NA	CASSDGAGGTDTQYF	TGTGCCAGCAGTGATGGGGCAGGGGGCACAGATACGCAGTATTTT
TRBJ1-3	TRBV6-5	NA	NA	CASSISRSGNTIYF	TGTGCCAGCAGTATTAGCCGCTCTGGAAACACCATATATTTT
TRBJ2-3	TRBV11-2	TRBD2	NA	CASSFSGGYEDTQYF	TGTGCCAGCAGCTTTAGCGGGGGTTACGAAGATACGCAGTATTTT
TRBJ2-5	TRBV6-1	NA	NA	CATLDGKETQYF	TGTGCCACCTTGGACGGGAAAGAGACCCAGTACTTC
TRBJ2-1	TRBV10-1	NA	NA	CASSESGGGNNEQFF	TGCGCCAGCAGTGAGTCAGGGGGGGGCAACAATGAGCAGTTCTTC
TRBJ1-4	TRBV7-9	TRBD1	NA	CASSRGGSTNEKLFF	TGTGCCAGCAGCCGAGGGGGCTCAACTAATGAAAAACTGTTTTTT
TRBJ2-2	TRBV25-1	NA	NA	CASRRRGGSNTGELFF	TGTGCCAGCAGAAGACGAGGGGGATCGAACACCGGGGAGCTGTTTTTT
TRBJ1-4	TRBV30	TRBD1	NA	CAWSADRAGGEKLFF	TGTGCCTGGAGTGCCGACAGGGCAGGGGGGGAAAAACTGTTTTTT
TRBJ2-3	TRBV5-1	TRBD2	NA	CASSLAGTSGLTDTQYF	TGCGCCAGCAGCTTGGCCGGGACTAGCGGCCTCACAGATACGCAGTATTTT
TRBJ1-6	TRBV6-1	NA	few	CASTMMAPSPLHF	TGTGCCAGCACCATGATGGCACCCTCACCCCTCCACTTT
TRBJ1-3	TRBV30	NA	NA	CAWSRVYSGNTIYF	TGTGCCTGGAGTCGGGTCTACTCTGGAAACACCATATATTTT
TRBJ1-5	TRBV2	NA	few	CASSEQRQPQHF	TGTGCCAGCAGTGAACAGCGCCAGCCCCAGCATTTT
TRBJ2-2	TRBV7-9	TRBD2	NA	CASSMLAGGSGELFF	TGTGCCAGCAGCATGCTAGCGGGGGGGTCCGGGGAGCTGTTTTTT
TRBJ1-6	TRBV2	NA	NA	CASSEHPGPGGSPLHF	TGTGCCAGCAGTGAACACCCAGGACCGGGAGGTTCACCCCTCCACTTT
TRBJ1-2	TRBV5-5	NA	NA	CASSLEGDYGYTF	TGTGCCAGCAGCTTGGAGGGGGACTATGGCTACACCTTC
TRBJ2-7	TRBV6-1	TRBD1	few	CASSEFPDRVYEQYF	TGTGCCAGCAGTGAATTTCCGGACAGGGTCTACGAGCAGTACTTC
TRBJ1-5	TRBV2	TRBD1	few	CASSGPGQAQPQHF	TGTGCCAGCAGTGGACCGGGACAGGCTCAGCCCCAGCATTTT
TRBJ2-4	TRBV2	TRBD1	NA	CASRRTGFKNIQYF	TGTGCCAGCAGAAGGACAGGGTTCAAAAACATTCAGTACTTC
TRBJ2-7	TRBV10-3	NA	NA	CAISPSGETYEQYF	TGTGCCATCAGCCCCTCCGGGGAGACCTACGAGCAGTACTTC
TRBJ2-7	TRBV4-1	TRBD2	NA	CASSHALGTSGGKYEQYF	TGCGCCAGCAGCCATGCTCTAGGGACTAGCGGGGGGAAGTACGAGCAGTACTTC